The rows below give T cell receptor beta chains drawn from one sample of a study of cytomegalovirus exposure and HLA in healthy donors. The assay was immunoSEQ multiplex PCR, and TCRdb's table has in-frame clones only and misses some. The sample has tens of thousands of clones, roughly 63% seen once. The sequencing input was PBMCs. These receptors came from a woman aged 35 to 49 in good health and CMV-seropositive. Each CDR3 is given with its conserved first and last residue. A D gene is named only where the DNA matches it firmly. Expanded clones get a size class; other rows say once, few or many, or leave the size out.

j_call | clone_size | d_call | v_call | cdr3_aa | cdr3_nt
TRBJ1-1 | . | TRBD1 | TRBV2 | CASSDTGDTEAFF | TGTGCCAGCAGTGATACAGGGGACACTGAAGCTTTCTTT
TRBJ2-7 | . | TRBD2 | TRBV30 | CAWSGTSSSYEQYF | TGTGCCTGGAGCGGGACTAGCTCATCCTACGAGCAGTACTTC
TRBJ1-1 | few | . | TRBV6-1 | CASSAGQNTEAFF | TGTGCCAGCAGTGCGGGACAGAACACTGAAGCTTTCTTT
TRBJ1-2 | . | . | TRBV7-2 | CASSLDLSYGYTF | TGTGCCAGCAGCTTAGACCTCAGCTATGGCTACACCTTC
TRBJ1-2 | . | . | TRBV29-1 | CSASGGAFYGYTF | TGCAGCGCGAGCGGAGGGGCTTTCTATGGCTACACCTTC
TRBJ1-1 | few | TRBD1 | TRBV5-1 | CASSPGTGANTEAFF | TGCGCCAGCAGCCCCGGGACAGGGGCGAACACTGAAGCTTTCTTT
TRBJ1-1 | . | . | TRBV6-5 | CASSLGTYFGAAFF | TGTGCCAGCAGCCTCGGGACTTACTTCGGGGCAGCTTTCTTT
TRBJ2-7 | . | . | TRBV28 | CASSPSGALAYEQYF | TGTGCCAGCAGTCCTTCTGGGGCTCTAGCCTACGAGCAGTACTTC
TRBJ2-2 | . | TRBD2 | TRBV5-1 | CASSYGTRDTGELFF | TGCGCCAGCAGCTACGGGACTAGAGACACCGGGGAGCTGTTTTTT
TRBJ1-2 | . | . | TRBV6-5 | CASSYGPGVHGYTF | TGTGCCAGCAGTTACGGTCCGGGGGTGCATGGCTACACCTTC
TRBJ2-5 | . | . | TRBV7-9 | CASSLGPPLASGTQYF | TGTGCCAGCAGCTTAGGGCCCCCCCTCGCATCGGGGACCCAGTACTTC
TRBJ1-2 | . | . | TRBV6-5 | CASSPRGPASYGYTF | TGTGCCAGCAGTCCCCGCGGGCCGGCAAGTTATGGCTACACCTTC
TRBJ2-5 | few | . | TRBV27 | CASSLSPGNQETQYF | TGTGCCAGCAGTTTATCCCCAGGGAATCAAGAGACCCAGTACTTC
TRBJ2-5 | . | . | TRBV10-3 | CAISEVSETQYF | TGTGCCATCAGTGAGGTGTCGGAGACCCAGTACTTC
TRBJ1-1 | . | . | TRBV7-9 | CASSLPARGNTEAFF | TGTGCCAGCAGCTTACCCGCCAGGGGGAACACTGAAGCTTTCTTT
TRBJ2-7 | . | TRBD1 | TRBV19 | CASSPEGASGTGAYEQYF | TGTGCCAGTAGTCCCGAGGGGGCATCCGGGACAGGTGCCTACGAGCAGTACTTC
TRBJ2-3 | few | . | TRBV5-1 | CASSLLGATDTQYF | TGCGCCAGCAGCTTGTTAGGGGCCACAGATACGCAGTATTTT
TRBJ2-7 | . | . | TRBV7-9 | CASSRGSPPYEQYF | TGTGCCAGCAGCCGAGGGAGCCCCCCCTACGAGCAGTACTTC